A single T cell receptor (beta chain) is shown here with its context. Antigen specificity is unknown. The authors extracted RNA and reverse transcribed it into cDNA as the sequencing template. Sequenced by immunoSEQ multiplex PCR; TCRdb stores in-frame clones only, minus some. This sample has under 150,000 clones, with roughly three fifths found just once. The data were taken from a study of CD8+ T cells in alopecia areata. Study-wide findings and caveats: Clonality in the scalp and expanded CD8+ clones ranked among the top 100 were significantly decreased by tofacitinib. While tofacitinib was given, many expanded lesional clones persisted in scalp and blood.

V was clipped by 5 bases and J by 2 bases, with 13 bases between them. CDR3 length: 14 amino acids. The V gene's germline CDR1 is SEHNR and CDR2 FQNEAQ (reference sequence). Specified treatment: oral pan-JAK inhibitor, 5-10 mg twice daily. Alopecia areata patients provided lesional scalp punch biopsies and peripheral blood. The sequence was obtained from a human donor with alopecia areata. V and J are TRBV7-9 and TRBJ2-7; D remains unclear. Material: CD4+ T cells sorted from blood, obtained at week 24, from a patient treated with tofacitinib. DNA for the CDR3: TGTGCCAGCAGCCGGCAGCTTAATACCTACGAGCAGTACTTC. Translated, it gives CASSRQLNTYEQYF.